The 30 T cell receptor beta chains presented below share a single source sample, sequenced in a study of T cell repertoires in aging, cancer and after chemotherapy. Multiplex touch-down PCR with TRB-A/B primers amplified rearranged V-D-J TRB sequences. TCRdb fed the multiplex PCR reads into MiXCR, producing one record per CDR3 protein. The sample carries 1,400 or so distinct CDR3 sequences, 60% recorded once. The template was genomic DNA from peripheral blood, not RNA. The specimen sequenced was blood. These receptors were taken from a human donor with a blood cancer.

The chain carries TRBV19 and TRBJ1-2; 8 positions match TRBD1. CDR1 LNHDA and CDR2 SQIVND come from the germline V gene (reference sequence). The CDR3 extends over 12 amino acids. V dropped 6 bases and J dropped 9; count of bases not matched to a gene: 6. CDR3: CASSRTGFRYTF. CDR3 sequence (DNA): TGTGCCAGTAGCAGGACAGGGTTCCGCTACACCTTC.

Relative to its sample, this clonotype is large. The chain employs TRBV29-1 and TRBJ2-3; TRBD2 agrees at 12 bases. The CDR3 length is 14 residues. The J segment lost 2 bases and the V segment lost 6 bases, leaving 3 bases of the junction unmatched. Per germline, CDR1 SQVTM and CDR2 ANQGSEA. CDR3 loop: CSVTSGGYTDTQYF. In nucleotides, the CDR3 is TGCAGCGTAACTAGCGGGGGGTACACAGATACGCAGTATTTT.

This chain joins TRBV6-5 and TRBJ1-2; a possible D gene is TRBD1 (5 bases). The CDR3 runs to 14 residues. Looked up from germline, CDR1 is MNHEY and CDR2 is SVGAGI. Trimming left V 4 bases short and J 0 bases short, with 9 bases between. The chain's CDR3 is CASSFSTANYGYTF. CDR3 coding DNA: TGTGCCAGCAGTTTCTCGACAGCTAACTATGGCTACACCTTC.

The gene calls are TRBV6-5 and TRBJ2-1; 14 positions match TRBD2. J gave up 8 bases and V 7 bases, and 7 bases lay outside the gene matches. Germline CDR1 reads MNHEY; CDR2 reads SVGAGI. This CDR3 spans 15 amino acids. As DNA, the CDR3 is TGTGCCAGCACCCGGACTAGCGGGGGGTGGGATGAGCAGTTCTTC. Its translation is CASTRTSGGWDEQFF.

CDR3: CASKGRHRNPQYYEQYF. The DNA for the CDR3 is TGTGCCAGCAAGGGGCGACATAGAAACCCCCAATACTACGAGCAGTACTTC. This chain uses TRBV6-5 with TRBJ2-7; D is possibly TRBD1 (5 bases). Germline V lookup: CDR1 MNHEY, CDR2 SVGAGI. The CDR3 runs 17 residues. The ends were cut back, 7 bases at V and 3 bases at J, with 25 bases in the middle.

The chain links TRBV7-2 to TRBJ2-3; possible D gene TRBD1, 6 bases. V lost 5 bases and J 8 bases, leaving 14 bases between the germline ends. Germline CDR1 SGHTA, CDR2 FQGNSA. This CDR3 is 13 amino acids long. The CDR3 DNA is TGTGCCAGCAGCCTTCGACAGGCCGGTACGCAGTATTTT. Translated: CASSLRQAGTQYF. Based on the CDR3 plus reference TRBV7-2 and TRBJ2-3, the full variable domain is GAGVSQSPSNKVTEKGKDVELRCDPISGHTALYWYRQSLGQGLEFLIYFQGNSAPDKSGLPSDRFSAERTGGSVSTLTIQRTQQEDSAVYLCASSLRQAGTQYFGPGTRLTVL.

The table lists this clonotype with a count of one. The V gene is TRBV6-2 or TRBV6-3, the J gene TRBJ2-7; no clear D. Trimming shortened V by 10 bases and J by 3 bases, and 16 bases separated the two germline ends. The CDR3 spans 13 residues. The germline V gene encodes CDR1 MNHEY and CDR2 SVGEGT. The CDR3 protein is CAIITNVDYEQYF. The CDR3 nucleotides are TGTGCCATCATCACGAACGTTGACTACGAGCAGTACTTC.

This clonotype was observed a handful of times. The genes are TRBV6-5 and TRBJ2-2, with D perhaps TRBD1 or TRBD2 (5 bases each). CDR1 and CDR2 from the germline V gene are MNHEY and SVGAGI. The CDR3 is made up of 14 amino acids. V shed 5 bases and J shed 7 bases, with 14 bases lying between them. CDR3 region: CASSAGTLNGELFF. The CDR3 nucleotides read TGTGCCAGCAGTGCCGGGACGTTGAACGGGGAGCTGTTTTTT.

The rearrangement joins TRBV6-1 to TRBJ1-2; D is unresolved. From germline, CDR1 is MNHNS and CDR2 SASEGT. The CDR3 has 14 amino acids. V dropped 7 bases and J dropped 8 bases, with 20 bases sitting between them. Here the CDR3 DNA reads TGTGCCAGCATCGTCGACGCCTGGTTACCGGGCTACACCTTC. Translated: CASIVDAWLPGYTF.

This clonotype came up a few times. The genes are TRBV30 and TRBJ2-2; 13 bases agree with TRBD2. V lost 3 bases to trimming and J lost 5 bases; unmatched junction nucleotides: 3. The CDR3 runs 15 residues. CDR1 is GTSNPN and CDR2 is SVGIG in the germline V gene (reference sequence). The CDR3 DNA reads TGTGCCTGGAGAGGGACTAGCGGGAATACCGGGGAGCTGTTTTTT. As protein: CAWRGTSGNTGELFF. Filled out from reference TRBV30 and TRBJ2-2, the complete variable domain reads SQTIHQWPATLVQPVGSPLSLECTVEGTSNPNLYWYRQAAGRGLQLLFYSVGIGQISSEVPQNLSASRPQDRQFILSSKKLLLSDSGFYLCAWRGTSGNTGELFFGEGSRLTVL.

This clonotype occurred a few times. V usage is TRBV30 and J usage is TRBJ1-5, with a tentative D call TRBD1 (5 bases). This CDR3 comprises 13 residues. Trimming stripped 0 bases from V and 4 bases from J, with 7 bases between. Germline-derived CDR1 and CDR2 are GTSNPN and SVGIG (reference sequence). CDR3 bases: TGTGCCTGGAGTGTACGGGGGAATCAGCCCCAGCATTTT. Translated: CAWSVRGNQPQHF.

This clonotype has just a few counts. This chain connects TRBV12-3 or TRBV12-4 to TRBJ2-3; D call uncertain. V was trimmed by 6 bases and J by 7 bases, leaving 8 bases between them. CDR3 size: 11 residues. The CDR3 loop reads CASSPTYTQYF. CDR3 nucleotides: TGTGCCAGCAGCCCAACCTATACGCAGTATTTT.

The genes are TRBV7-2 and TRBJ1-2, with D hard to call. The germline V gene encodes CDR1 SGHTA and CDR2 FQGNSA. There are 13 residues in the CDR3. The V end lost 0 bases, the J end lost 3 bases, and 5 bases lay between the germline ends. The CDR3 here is CASSLARDYGYTF. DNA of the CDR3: TGTGCCAGCAGCTTAGCGCGGGACTATGGCTACACCTTC.

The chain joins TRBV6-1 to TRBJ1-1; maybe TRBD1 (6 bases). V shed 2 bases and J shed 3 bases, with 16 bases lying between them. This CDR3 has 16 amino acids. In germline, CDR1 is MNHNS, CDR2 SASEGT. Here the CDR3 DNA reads TGTGCCAGCAGTGAACAACACAGGGTAGGGCACACTGAAGCTTTCTTT. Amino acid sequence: CASSEQHRVGHTEAFF.

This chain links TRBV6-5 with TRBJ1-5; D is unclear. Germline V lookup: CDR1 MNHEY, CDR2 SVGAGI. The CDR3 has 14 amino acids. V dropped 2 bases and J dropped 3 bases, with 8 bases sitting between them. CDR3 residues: CASSYGPNNQPQHF. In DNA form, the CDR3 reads TGTGCCAGCAGTTACGGCCCGAACAATCAGCCCCAGCATTTT.

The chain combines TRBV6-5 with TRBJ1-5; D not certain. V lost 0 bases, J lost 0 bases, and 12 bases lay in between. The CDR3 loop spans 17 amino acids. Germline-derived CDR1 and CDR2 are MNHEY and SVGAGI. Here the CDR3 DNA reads TGTGCCAGCAGTTACTCCTCTCATGCTTATAGCAATCAGCCCCAGCATTTT. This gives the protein CASSYSSHAYSNQPQHF.

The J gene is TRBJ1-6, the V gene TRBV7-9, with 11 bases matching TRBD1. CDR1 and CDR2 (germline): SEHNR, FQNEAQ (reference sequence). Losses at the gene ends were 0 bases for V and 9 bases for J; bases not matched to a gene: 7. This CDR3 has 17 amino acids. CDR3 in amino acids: CASSLASVGQGGSPLHF. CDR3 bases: TGTGCCAGCAGCTTAGCGTCCGTGGGACAGGGGGGTTCACCCCTCCACTTT.

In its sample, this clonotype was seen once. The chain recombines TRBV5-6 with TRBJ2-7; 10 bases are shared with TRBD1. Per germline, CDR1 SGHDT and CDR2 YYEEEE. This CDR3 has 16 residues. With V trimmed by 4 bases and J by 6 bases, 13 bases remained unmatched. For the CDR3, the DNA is TGTGCCAGCAGCCCGACCCGGACAGGGGGGGTCCTCGAGCAGTACTTC. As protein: CASSPTRTGGVLEQYF.

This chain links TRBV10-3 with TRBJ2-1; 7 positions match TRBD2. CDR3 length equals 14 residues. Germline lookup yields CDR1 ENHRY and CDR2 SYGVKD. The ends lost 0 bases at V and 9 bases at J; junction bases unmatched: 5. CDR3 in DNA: TGTGCCATCAGTGAGTCGGCGGGGGTGGGTGAGCAGTTCTTC. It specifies CAISESAGVGEQFF.

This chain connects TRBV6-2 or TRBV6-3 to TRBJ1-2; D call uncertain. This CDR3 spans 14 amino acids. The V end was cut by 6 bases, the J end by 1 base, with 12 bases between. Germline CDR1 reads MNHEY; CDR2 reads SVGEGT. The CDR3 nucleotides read TGTGCCAGCAGACGCAGTAACCTTAACTATGGCTACACCTTC. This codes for CASRRSNLNYGYTF.

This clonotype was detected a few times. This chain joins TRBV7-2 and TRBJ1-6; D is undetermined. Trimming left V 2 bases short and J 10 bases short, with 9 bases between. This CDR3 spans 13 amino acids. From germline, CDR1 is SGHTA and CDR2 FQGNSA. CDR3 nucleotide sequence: TGTGCCAGCAGCTTAAACCTTGGATCACCCCTCCACTTT. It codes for CASSLNLGSPLHF.

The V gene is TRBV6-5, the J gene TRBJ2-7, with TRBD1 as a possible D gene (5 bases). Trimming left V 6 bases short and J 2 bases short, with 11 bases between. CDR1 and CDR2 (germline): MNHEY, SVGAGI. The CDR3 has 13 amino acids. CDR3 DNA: TGTGCCAGCAGCACACGACAGACCTACGAGCAGTACTTC. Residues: CASSTRQTYEQYF.

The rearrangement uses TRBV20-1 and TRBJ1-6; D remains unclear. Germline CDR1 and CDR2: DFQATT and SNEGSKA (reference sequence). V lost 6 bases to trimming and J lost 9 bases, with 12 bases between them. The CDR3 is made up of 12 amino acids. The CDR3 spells CSAERGTSPLHF. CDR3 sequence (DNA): TGCAGTGCCGAGCGGGGAACTTCACCCCTCCACTTT.

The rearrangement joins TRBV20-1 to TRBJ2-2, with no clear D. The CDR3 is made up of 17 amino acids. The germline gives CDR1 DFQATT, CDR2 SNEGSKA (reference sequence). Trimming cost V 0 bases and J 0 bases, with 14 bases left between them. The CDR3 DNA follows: TGCAGTGCTAGAGATCAGGCGAGATCTCCGAACACCGGGGAGCTGTTTTTT. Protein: CSARDQARSPNTGELFF.

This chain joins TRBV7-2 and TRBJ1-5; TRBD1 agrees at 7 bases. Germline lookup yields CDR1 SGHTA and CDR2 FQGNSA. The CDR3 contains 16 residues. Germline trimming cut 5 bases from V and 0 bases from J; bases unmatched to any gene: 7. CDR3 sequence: CASSPGTAYSNQPQHF. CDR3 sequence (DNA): TGTGCCAGCAGCCCAGGGACAGCTTATAGCAATCAGCCCCAGCATTTT.

This CDR3 reads CSVYGLKGQQETQYF. The CDR3 DNA reads as TGCAGCGTTTATGGTTTGAAAGGGCAGCAAGAGACCCAGTACTTC. V is TRBV29-1 and J is TRBJ2-5; D not resolved. Trimming stripped 5 bases from V and 2 bases from J, with 18 bases between. This CDR3 spans 15 amino acids. CDR1 is SQVTM, CDR2 ANQGSEA, per germline.

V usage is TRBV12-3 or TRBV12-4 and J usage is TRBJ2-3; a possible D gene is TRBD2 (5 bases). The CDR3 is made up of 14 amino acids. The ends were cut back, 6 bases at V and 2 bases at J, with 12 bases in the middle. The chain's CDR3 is CASSDGIFTDTQYF. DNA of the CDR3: TGTGCCAGCAGCGACGGGATATTCACAGATACGCAGTATTTT.

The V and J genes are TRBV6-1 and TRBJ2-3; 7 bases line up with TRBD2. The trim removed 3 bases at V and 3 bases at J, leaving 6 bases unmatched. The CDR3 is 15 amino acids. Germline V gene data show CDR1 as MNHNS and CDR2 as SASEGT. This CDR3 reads CASSDFAGVTDTQYF. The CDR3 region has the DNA TGTGCCAGCAGTGACTTTGCGGGGGTAACAGATACGCAGTATTTT.

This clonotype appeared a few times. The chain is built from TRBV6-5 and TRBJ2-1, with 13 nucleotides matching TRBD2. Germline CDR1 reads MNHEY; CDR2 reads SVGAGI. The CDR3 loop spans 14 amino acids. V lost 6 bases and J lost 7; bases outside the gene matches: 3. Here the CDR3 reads CASRTSGRTNEQFF. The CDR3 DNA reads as TGTGCCAGCAGGACTAGCGGGAGGACGAATGAGCAGTTCTTC.

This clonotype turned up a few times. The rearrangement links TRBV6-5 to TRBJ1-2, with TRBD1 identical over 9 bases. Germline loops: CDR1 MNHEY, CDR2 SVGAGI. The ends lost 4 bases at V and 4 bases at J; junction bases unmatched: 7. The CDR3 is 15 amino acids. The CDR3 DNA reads TGTGCCAGCAGTTCCAACACAGGGGGCGGCTATGGCTACACCTTC. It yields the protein CASSSNTGGGYGYTF.